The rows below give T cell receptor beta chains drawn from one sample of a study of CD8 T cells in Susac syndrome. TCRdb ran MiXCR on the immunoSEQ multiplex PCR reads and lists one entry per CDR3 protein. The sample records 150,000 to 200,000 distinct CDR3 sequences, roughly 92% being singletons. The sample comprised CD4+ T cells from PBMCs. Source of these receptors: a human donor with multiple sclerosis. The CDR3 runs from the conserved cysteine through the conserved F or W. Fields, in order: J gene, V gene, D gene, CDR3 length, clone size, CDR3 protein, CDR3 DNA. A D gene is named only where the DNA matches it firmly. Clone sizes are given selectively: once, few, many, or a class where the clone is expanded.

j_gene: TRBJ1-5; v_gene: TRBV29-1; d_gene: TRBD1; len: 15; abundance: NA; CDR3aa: CSATTGAKGNQPQHF; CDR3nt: TGCAGCGCAACCACAGGGGCTAAGGGCAATCAGCCCCAGCATTTT
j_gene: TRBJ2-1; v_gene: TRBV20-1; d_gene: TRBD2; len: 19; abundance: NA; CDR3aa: CSARDQLRVGLAGLWEQFF; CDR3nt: TGCAGTGCTAGAGATCAGTTGCGCGTGGGACTAGCGGGACTGTGGGAGCAGTTCTTC
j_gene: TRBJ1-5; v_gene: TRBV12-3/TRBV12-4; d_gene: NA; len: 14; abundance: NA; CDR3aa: CASTPGPVLEPQHF; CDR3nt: TGTGCCAGCACCCCCGGTCCTGTTTTAGAGCCCCAGCATTTT
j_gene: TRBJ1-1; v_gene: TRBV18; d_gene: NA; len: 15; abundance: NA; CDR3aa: CASSPIDSGRTEAFF; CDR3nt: TGTGCCAGCTCCCCAATCGACTCGGGGAGAACTGAAGCTTTCTTT
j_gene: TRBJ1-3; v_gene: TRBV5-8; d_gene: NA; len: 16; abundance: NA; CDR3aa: CASSLAHIISGNTIYF; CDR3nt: TGTGCCAGCAGCTTGGCCCACATCATCTCTGGAAACACCATATATTTT
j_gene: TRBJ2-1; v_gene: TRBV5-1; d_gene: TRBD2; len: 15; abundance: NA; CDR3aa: CASSLGGRVENEQFF; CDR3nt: TGCGCCAGCAGCTTGGGGGGGAGGGTTGAGAATGAGCAGTTCTTC
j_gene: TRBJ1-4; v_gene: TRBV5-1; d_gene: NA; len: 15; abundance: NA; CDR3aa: CASSVDSATNEKLFF; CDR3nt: TGCGCCAGCAGCGTGGACAGTGCAACTAATGAAAAACTGTTTTTT
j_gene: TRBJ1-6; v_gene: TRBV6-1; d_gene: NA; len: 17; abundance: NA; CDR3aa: CASSEGKGRVDGSPLHF; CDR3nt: TGTGCCAGCAGTGAAGGGAAGGGCAGGGTCGATGGTTCACCCCTCCACTTT
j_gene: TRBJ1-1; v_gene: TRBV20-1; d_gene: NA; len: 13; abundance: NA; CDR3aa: CSASSDRRTEAFF; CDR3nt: TGCAGTGCTAGTTCCGACAGGCGGACTGAAGCTTTCTTT
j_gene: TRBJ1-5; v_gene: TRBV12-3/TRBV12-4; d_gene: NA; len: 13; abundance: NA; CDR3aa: CASSPRTDQPQHF; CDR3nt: TGTGCCAGCAGTCCACGGACAGATCAGCCCCAGCATTTT
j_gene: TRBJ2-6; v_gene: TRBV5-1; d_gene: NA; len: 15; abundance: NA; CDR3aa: CASSPLEEGKNVLTF; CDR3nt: TGCGCCAGCAGCCCCCTGGAGGAGGGGAAGAACGTCCTGACTTTC
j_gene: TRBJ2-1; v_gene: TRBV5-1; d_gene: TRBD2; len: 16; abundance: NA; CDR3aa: CASSLGASGRSDEQFF; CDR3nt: TGCGCCAGCAGCTTGGGGGCTAGCGGGAGGTCGGATGAGCAGTTCTTC
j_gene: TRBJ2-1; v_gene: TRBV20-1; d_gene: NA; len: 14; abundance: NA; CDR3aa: CSARSHGGNNEQFF; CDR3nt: TGCAGTGCTAGATCCCACGGAGGAAACAATGAGCAGTTCTTC
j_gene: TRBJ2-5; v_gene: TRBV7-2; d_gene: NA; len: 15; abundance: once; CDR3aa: CASSLAGSQGETQYF; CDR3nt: TGTGCCAGCAGCTTAGCGGGATCTCAGGGAGAGACCCAGTACTTC
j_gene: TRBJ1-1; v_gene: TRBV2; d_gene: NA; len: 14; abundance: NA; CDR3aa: CASQEAGAGTEAFF; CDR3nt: TGTGCCAGCCAAGAGGCAGGGGCGGGGACTGAAGCTTTCTTT
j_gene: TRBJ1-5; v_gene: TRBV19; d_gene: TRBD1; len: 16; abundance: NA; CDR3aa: CASSDPTGGVNQPQHF; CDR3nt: TGTGCCAGCTCCGACCCTACAGGGGGCGTTAATCAGCCCCAGCATTTT
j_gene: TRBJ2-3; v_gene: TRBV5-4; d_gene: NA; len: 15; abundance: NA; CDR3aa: CASSLTDRFTDTQYF; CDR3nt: TGTGCCAGCAGCTTAACCGACAGGTTCACAGATACGCAGTATTTT
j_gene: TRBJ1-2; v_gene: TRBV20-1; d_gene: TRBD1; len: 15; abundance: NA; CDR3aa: CSARDRTGVDYGYTF; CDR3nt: TGCAGTGCTAGAGATCGGACAGGGGTTGACTATGGCTACACCTTC
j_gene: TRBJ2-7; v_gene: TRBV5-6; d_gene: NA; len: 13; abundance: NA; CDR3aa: CASSPPSAYEQYF; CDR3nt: TGTGCCAGCAGCCCCCCATCCGCCTACGAGCAGTACTTC
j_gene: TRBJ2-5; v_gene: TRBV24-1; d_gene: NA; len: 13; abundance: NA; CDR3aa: CATSDLPGETQYF; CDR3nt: TGTGCCACCAGTGATTTGCCAGGGGAGACCCAGTACTTC
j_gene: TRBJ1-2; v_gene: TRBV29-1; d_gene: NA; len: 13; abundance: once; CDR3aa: CSVAIGGGYGYTF; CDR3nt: TGCAGCGTTGCCATCGGGGGTGGCTATGGCTACACCTTC
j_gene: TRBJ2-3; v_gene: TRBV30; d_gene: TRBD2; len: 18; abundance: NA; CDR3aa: CAWSVRSGGGRALKTQYF; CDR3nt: TGTGCCTGGAGTGTACGATCAGGAGGCGGGAGGGCCTTGAAGACGCAGTATTTT
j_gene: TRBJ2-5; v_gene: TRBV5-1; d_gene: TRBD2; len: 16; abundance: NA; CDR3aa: CASSSVGTSGRETQYF; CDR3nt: TGCGCCAGCAGCTCCGTGGGGACTAGCGGTAGGGAGACCCAGTACTTC
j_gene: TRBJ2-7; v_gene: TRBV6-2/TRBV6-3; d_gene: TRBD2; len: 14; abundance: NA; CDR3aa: CASTQTSGRSEQYF; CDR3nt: TGTGCCAGCACCCAGACTAGCGGGAGGAGCGAGCAGTACTTC
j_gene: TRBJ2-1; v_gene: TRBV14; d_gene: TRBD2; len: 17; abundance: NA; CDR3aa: CASSQVFSGSSYNEQFF; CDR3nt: TGTGCCAGCAGCCAAGTGTTTAGCGGGAGCTCCTACAATGAGCAGTTCTTC
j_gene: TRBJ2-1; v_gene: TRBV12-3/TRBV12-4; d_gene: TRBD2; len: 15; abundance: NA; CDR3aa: CASSQIAGGYNEQFF; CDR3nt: TGTGCCAGCAGTCAAATAGCGGGAGGGTACAATGAGCAGTTCTTC
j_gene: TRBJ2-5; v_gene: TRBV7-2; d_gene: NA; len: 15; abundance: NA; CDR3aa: CASSRRVGTQETQYF; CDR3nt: TGTGCCAGCAGCCGACGAGTGGGGACCCAAGAGACCCAGTACTTC